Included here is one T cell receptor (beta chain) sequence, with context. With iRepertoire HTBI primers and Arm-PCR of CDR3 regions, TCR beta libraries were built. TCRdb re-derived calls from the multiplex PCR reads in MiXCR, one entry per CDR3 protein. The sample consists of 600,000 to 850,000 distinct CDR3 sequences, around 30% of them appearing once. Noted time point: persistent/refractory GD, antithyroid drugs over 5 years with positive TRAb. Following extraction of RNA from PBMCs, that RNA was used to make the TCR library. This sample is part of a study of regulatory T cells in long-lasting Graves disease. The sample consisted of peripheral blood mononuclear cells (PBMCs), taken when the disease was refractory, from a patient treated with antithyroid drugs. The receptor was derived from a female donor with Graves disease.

The CDR3 region is CASSLNTVRGEQYF. CDR3 DNA: TGTGCCAGCAGCTTGAATACAGTAAGAGGCGAGCAGTACTTC. This sequence joins TRBV7-6 and TRBJ2-7, with D hard to call. Germline CDR1 is SGHVS and CDR2 is FNYEAQ. V lost 3 bases to trimming and J lost 6 bases, with 15 bases between them. This CDR3 has 14 residues. Filled out from reference TRBV7-6 and TRBJ2-7, the complete variable domain reads GAGVSQSPRYKVTKRGQDVALRCDPISGHVSLYWYRQALGQGPEFLTYFNYEAQQDKSGLPNDRFSAERPEGSISTLTIQRTEQRDSAMYRCASSLNTVRGEQYFGPGTRLTVT.